These 7 T cell receptor beta chains came from one sample sequenced in a study of cytomegalovirus exposure and HLA in healthy donors. Only in-frame clones appear in the TCRdb table, and some are missing; sequencing was by immunoSEQ multiplex PCR. The sample contains around 150,000 clones, 80% to 85% of which appear only once. The sequenced material came from PBMCs. The receptors here all came from a man aged 25-40 years in good health and CMV-seropositive.

V and J are TRBV7-2 and TRBJ1-4; D might be TRBD1 (5 bases). The V gene's germline CDR1 is SGHTA and CDR2 FQGNSA. Trimming took 1 base from V and 3 from J, leaving 9 bases between them. This CDR3 has 15 amino acids. Here the CDR3 reads CASSLGQGSNEKLFF. In DNA form, the CDR3 reads TGTGCCAGCAGCTTAGGGCAGGGTTCTAATGAAAAACTGTTTTTT.

J is TRBJ2-1 and V is TRBV6-6, with TRBD2 as a possible D gene (6 bases). CDR1 and CDR2 (germline): MNHNY, SVGAGI (reference sequence). The CDR3 has 13 residues. V was pared by 6 bases and J by 7 bases, with 13 bases between. The CDR3 DNA reads TGTGCCAGCAGCGGGACTTACTATAATGAGCAGTTCTTC. This sequence encodes CASSGTYYNEQFF.

The rearrangement uses TRBV5-5 and TRBJ2-7; D gene uncertain. The CDR3 length is 13 residues. Germline V gives CDR1 SGHKS, CDR2 YYEKEE (reference sequence). The germline V and J ends were trimmed by 2 bases and 2 bases, with 8 bases remaining between them. DNA for the CDR3: TGTGCCAGCAGCTTTTTACTGACCTACGAGCAGTACTTC. Its translation is CASSFLLTYEQYF.

J is TRBJ2-3 and V is TRBV5-1; TRBD1 might be the D (6 bases). The CDR3 covers 15 residues. Per germline, CDR1 SGHRS and CDR2 YFSETQ. V was clipped by 2 bases and J by 0 bases, with 10 bases between them. In nucleotides, the CDR3 is TGCGCCAGCAGCTTTGGGACACGTAGCACAGATACGCAGTATTTT. Encoded protein: CASSFGTRSTDTQYF.

The chain joins TRBV27 to TRBJ1-2, with 8 bases aligning to TRBD1. Germline V CDR1 and CDR2: MNHEY, SMNVEV (reference sequence). Trimming took 8 bases from V and 4 from J; bases not matched to a gene: 9. This CDR3 is 14 amino acids long. The CDR3, as DNA: TGTGCCAGCGGATGGCAGGGGGCCGGCTATGGCTACACCTTC. Its protein product is CASGWQGAGYGYTF.

The CDR3 is CASSTGLAGGETQYF. CDR3 sequence (DNA): TGTGCCAGCAGCACCGGACTAGCGGGGGGAGAGACCCAGTACTTC. This chain uses TRBV9 with TRBJ2-5; 14 bases match TRBD2. The CDR3 runs to 15 residues. Germline V gene sequence: CDR1 SGDLS, CDR2 YYNGEE. V trimming: 4 bases; J trimming: 4 bases; junction bases outside the gene matches: 3.

CDR3 sequence (DNA): TGCAGTACAGGGAGTAGCTACGAGCAGTACTTC. It codes for CSTGSSYEQYF. The chain carries TRBV20-1 and TRBJ2-7; weak D call: TRBD1 (6 bases). The V end was cut by 8 bases, the J end by 3 bases, with 11 bases between. There are 11 residues in the CDR3. Germline-derived CDR1 and CDR2 are DFQATT and SNEGSKA (reference sequence).